This T cell receptor (beta chain) was identified during a study of shared clonotypes between healthy human individuals. Every subset's genomic DNA went evenly onto several immunoSEQ plates. Ten immunoSEQ deep assay plates held the unsorted PBMC DNA. This table comes from immunoSEQ multiplex PCR, and its TCRdb copy is limited to in-frame clones, with some not included. Of around 430,000 clones in the sample, roughly 83% were seen once. Germline values: CDR1 MNHNY, CDR2 SVGAGI (reference sequence). V was clipped by 7 bases and J by 8 bases; unmatched bases: 6. This CDR3 has 14 residues. The receptor's source is a middle-aged woman in good health. Some clones in this sample may be carry-over from other donors' samples. J is TRBJ2-2 and V is TRBV6-6, with 11 positions matching TRBD2. The material sequenced was PBMCs. The CDR3 DNA sequence: TGTGCCAGCAAACTAGCGGGAGCAACGGGGGAGCTGTTTTTT. The encoded protein is CASKLAGATGELFF.